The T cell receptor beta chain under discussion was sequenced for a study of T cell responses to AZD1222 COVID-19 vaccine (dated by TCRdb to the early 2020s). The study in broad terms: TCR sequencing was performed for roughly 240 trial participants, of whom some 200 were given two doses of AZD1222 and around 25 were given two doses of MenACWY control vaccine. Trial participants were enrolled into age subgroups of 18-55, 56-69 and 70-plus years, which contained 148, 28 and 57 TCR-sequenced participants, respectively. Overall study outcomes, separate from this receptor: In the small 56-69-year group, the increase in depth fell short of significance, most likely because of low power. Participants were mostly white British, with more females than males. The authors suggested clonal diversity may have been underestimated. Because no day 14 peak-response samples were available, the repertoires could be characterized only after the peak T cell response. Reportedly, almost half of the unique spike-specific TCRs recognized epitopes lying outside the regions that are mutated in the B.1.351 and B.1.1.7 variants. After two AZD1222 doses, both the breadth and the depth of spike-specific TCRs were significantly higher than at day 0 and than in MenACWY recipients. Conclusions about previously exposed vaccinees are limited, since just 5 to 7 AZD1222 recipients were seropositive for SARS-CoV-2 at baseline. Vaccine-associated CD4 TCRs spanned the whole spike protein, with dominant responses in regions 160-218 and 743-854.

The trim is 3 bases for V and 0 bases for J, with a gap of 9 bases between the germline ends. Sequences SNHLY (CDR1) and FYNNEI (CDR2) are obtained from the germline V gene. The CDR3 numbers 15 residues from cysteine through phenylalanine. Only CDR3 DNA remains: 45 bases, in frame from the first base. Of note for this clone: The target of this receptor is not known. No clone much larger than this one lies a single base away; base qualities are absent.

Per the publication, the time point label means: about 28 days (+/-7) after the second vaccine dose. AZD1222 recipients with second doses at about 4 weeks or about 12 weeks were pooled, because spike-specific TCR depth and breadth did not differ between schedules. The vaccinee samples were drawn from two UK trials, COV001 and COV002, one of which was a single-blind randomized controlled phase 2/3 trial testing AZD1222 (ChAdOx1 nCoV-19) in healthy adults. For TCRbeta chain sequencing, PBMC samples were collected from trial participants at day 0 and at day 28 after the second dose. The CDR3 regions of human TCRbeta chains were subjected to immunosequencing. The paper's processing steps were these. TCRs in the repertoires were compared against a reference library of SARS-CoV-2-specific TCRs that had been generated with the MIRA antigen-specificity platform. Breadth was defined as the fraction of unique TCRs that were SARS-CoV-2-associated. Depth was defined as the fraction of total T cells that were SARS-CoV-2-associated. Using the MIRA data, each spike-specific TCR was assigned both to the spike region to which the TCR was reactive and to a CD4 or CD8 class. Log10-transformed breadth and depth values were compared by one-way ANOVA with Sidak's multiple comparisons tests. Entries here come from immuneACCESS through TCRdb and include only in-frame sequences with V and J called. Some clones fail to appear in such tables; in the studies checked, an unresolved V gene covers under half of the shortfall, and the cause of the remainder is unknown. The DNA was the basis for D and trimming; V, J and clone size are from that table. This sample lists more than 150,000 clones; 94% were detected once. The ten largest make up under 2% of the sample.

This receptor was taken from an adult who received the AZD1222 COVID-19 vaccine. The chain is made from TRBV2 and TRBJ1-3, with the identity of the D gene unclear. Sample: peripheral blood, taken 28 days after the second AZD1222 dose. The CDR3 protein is CASSEEGSSGNTIYF. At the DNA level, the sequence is TGTGCCAGCAGTGAGGAAGGGTCCTCTGGAAACACCATATATTTT.